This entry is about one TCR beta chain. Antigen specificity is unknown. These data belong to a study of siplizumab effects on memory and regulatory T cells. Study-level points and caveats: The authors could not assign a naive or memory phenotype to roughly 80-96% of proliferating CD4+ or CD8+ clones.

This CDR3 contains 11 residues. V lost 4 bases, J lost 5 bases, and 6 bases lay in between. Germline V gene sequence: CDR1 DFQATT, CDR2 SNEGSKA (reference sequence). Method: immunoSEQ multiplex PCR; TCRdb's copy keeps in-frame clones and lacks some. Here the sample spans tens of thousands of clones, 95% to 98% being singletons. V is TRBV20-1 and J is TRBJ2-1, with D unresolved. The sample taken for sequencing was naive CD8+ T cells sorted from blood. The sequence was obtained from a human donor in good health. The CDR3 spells CSANPDNEQFF. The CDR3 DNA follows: TGCAGTGCTAACCCAGACAATGAGCAGTTCTTC.